The next 10 T cell receptor beta chains were all read from a single sample in a study of beta chain features in type 1 diabetes. Expressed TCRB transcripts were sequenced, since all the RNA that had been isolated was reverse transcribed. Generated by immunoSEQ multiplex PCR, the TCRdb table keeps only in-frame clones and is missing some. In the table there are 200,000 to 250,000 clones, under 13% of which are singletons. Sequences were obtained from central memory CD4+ T cells from blood. All receptors come from a man between 18 and 29 years old in good health.

This clone turned up a few times. The rearrangement links TRBV5-4 to TRBJ2-1, with 7 nucleotides matching TRBD1. Germline lookup yields CDR1 SGHNT and CDR2 YYREEE (reference sequence). Trimming removed 6 bases from V and 0 bases from J; junction bases left unmatched: 9. The CDR3 covers 16 residues. CDR3 in amino acids: CASNSRTGNSYNEQFF. The CDR3 coding sequence is TGTGCCAGCAACTCAAGGACAGGCAACTCCTACAATGAGCAGTTCTTC. Drawing the rest from reference TRBV5-4 and TRBJ2-1, the complete variable domain is ETGVTQSPTHLIKTRGQQVTLRCSSQSGHNTVSWYQQALGQGPQFIFQYYREEENGRGNFPPRFSGLQFPNYSSELNVNALELDDSALYLCASNSRTGNSYNEQFFGPGTRLTVL.

This clone was counted a few times. The J gene is TRBJ2-7, the V gene TRBV10-3; no clear D. The CDR3 is 13 residues long. Germline V gives CDR1 ENHRY, CDR2 SYGVKD. Deletions cut 3 bases from V and 7 bases from J, with 13 bases between. CDR3 nucleotides: TGTGCCATCAGTGATGACCCTGCGCGGGAGCAGTACTTC. It is translated as CAISDDPAREQYF.

There are a few counts of this clone. This chain joins TRBV25-1 and TRBJ1-5; D unclear. V was cut by 2 bases and J by 4 bases, with 9 bases left in between. This CDR3 contains 14 residues. CDR1 MGHDK and CDR2 SYGVNS come from the germline V gene. The CDR3 region has the DNA TGTGCCAGCAGTGAAGCTTTGGCTAATCAGCCCCAGCATTTT. Protein sequence: CASSEALANQPQHF.

This chain uses TRBV18 with TRBJ2-7; no clear D gene. The length of the CDR3 is 12 residues. The V gene's germline CDR1 is KGHSH and CDR2 LQKENI. The germline V and J ends were trimmed by 3 bases and 5 bases, with 8 bases remaining between them. This CDR3 reads CASSPTRNEQYF. CDR3 sequence (DNA): TGTGCCAGCTCACCGACTCGTAACGAGCAGTACTTC.

This clone was detected many times. The chain couples TRBV28 to TRBJ2-1; D is ambiguous. CDR1 MDHEN and CDR2 SYDVKM come from the germline V gene. Deletions cut 5 bases from V and 0 bases from J, with 8 bases between. The CDR3 covers 14 residues. As DNA, the CDR3 is TGTGCCAGCAGTCTGAAGATCTCCTACAATGAGCAGTTCTTC. Residues: CASSLKISYNEQFF.

Only a few counts were recorded for this clone. This chain connects TRBV4-3 to TRBJ1-2, with 10 bases aligning to TRBD1. Per germline, CDR1 LGHNA and CDR2 YSLEER. The CDR3 runs 14 residues. V lost 2 bases and J lost 8; bases outside the gene matches: 5. The DNA of the CDR3 is TGCGCCAGCAGCCAACGGGACAGGGGCCACGGCTACACCTTC. Protein: CASSQRDRGHGYTF.

This chain links TRBV28 with TRBJ1-5, with no clear D. Germline V gene lookup returns CDR1 MDHEN and CDR2 SYDVKM. The CDR3 spans 15 residues. Trimming removed 5 bases at V and 4 bases at J, with 15 bases between. The CDR3 spells CASSRTSSFNQPQHF. The CDR3 nucleotides read TGTGCCAGCAGTCGGACCTCTTCCTTTAATCAGCCCCAGCATTTT. Full variable domain (missing parts from reference TRBV28 and TRBJ1-5): DVKVTQSSRYLVKRTGEKVFLECVQDMDHENMFWYRQDPGLGLRLIYFSYDVKMKEKGDIPEGYSVSREKKERFSLILESASTNQTSMYLCASSRTSSFNQPQHFGDGTRLSIL.

This clone was seen repeatedly, ten times or more. This chain links TRBV7-3 with TRBJ2-1; the D is unclear. The CDR3 is 16 residues long. V lost 0 bases, J lost 2 bases, and 11 bases lay in between. Germline CDR1 and CDR2: SGHTA and FQGTGA. The CDR3 spells CASSLTQARPYNEQFF. CDR3 sequence (DNA): TGTGCCAGCAGCTTAACGCAGGCTAGGCCCTACAATGAGCAGTTCTTC.

This clone was seen many times. J is TRBJ2-5 and V is TRBV25-1; D is perhaps TRBD2 (9 bases). CDR3 length equals 18 residues. Germline V lookup: CDR1 MGHDK, CDR2 SYGVNS. V lost 6 bases to trimming and J lost 4 bases, with 27 bases between them. The CDR3 protein is CASSTGGLVAGEAETQYF. The DNA for the CDR3 is TGTGCCAGCAGCACAGGGGGGCTGGTAGCGGGAGAGGCAGAGACCCAGTACTTC.

This clone was seen more than once but under ten times. The V call is TRBV28, the J call TRBJ2-7; no reliable D call. The CDR3 covers 15 residues. Germline V gene sequence: CDR1 MDHEN, CDR2 SYDVKM. V lost 2 bases, J lost 1 base, and 12 bases lay in between. The chain's CDR3 is CASSLQAGLSYEQYF. CDR3 nucleotides: TGTGCCAGCAGTTTACAGGCAGGCCTTTCCTACGAGCAGTACTTC.